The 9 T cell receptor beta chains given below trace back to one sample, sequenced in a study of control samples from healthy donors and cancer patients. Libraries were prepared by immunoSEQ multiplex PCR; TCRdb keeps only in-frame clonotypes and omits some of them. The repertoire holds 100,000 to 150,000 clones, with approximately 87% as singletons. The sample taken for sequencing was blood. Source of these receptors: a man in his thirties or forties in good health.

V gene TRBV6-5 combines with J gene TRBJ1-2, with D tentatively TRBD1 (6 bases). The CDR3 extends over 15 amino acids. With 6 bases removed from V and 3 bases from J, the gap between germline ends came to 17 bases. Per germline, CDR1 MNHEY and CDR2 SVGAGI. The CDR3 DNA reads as TGTGCCAGCAGAGACCGGCAGGACAGACACTATGGCTACACCTTC. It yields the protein CASRDRQDRHYGYTF.

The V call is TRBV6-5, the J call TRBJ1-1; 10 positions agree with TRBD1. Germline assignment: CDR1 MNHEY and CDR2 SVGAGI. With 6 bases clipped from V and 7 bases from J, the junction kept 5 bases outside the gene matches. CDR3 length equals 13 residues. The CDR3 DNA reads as TGTGCCAGCAGGCGACAGGGGGCAAATGAAGCTTTCTTT. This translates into CASRRQGANEAFF.

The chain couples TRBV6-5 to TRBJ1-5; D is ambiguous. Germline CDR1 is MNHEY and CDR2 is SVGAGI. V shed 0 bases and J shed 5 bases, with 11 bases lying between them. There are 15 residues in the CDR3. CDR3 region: CASSYSPPADQPQHF. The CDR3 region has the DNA TGTGCCAGCAGTTACTCACCCCCCGCTGATCAGCCCCAGCATTTT.

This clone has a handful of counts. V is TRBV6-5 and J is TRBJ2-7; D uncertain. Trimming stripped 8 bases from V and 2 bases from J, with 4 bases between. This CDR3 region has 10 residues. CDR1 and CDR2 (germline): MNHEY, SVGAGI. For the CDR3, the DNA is TGTGCCAGCGAAGCCTACGAGCAGTACTTC. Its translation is CASEAYEQYF.

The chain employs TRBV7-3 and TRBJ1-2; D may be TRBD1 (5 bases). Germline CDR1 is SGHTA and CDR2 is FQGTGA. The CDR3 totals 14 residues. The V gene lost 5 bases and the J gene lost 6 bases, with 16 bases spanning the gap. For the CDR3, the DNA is TGTGCCAGCAGCCTCACAGCGAGGGGAAATGGCTACACCTTC. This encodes CASSLTARGNGYTF.

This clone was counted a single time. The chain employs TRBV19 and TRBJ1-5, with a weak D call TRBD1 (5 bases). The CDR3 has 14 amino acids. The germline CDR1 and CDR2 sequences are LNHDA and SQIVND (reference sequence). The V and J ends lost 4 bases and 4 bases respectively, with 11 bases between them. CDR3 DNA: TGTGCCAGTAGTAAAGCGTGGGGGAATCAGCCCCAGCATTTT. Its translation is CASSKAWGNQPQHF. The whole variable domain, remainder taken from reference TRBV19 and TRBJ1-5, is DGGITQSPKYLFRKEGQNVTLSCEQNLNHDAMYWYRQDPGQGLRLIYYSQIVNDFQKGDIAEGYSVSREKKESFPLTVTSAQKNPTAFYLCASSKAWGNQPQHFGDGTRLSIL.

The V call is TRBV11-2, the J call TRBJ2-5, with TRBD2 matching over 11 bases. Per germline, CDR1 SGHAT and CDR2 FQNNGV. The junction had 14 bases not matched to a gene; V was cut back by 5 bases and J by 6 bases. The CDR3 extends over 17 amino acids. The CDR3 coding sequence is TGTGCCAGCAGCCCCCCGGTGGATAGCGGGGGGGTAAAGACCCAGTACTTC. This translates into CASSPPVDSGGVKTQYF.

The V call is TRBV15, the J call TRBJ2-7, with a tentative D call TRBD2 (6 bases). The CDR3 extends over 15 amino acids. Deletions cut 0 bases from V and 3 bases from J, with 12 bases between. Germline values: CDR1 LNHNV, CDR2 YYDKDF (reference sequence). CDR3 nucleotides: TGTGCCACCAGCAGAGATTCGGGAGCCAGCTACGAGCAGTACTTC. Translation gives CATSRDSGASYEQYF.

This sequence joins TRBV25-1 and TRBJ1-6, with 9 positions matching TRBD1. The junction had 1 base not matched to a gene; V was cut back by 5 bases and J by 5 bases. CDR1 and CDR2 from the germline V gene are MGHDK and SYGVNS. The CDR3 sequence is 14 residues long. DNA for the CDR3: TGTGCCAGCAGTTGGGACAGGGATAATTCACCCCTCCACTTT. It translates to CASSWDRDNSPLHF.